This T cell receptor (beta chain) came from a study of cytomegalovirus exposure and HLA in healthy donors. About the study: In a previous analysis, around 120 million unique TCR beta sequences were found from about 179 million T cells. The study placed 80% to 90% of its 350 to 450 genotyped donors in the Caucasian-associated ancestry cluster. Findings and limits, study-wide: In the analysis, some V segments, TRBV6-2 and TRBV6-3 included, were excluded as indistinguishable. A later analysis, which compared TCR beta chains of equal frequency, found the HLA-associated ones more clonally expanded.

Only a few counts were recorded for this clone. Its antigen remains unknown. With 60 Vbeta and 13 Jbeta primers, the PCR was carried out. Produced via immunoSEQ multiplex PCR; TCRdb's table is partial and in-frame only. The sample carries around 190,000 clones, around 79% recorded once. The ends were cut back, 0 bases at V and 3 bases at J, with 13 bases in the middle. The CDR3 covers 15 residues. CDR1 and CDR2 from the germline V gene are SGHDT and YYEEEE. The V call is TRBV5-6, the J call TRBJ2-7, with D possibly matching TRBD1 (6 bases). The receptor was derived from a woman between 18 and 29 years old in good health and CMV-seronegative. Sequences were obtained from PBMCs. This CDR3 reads CASSLGTGLVYEQYF. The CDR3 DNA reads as TGTGCCAGCAGCTTGGGAACAGGGTTGGTCTACGAGCAGTACTTC.